Listed below are T cell receptor beta chains from one sample, sequenced in a study of blood T cell repertoires in COVID-19. The method was immunoSEQ multiplex PCR; TCRdb's version includes in-frame clones alone and lacks a portion of them. The sample contains around 280,000 clones, around 85% of which appear only once. The sample was peripheral blood. The receptors were gathered from a woman in her thirties who had recovered from COVID-19. Each CDR3 is given with its conserved first and last residue. D genes are given only for firm matches. Part of the rows lack a size; the others show once, few, many or a class for expanded clones.

V	size	J	D	DNA	CDR3
TRBV6-5	.	TRBJ1-3	TRBD1	TGTGCCAGCAGTTACGTGGCAGGGGGTGGAAACACCATATATTTT	CASSYVAGGGNTIYF
TRBV3-1/TRBV3-2	.	TRBJ2-5	.	TGTGCCAGCAGCCAAGCAATTTGGGGGGAAGGGACCCAGTACTTC	CASSQAIWGEGTQYF
TRBV4-3	.	TRBJ2-7	TRBD2	TGCGCCAGCAGCCAAGATCCCGGGGGGGGAACCTACGAGCAGTACTTC	CASSQDPGGGTYEQYF
TRBV28	once	TRBJ2-5	TRBD2	TGTGCCAGCAGTTTAGCGGGAGGGGAAGAGACCCAGTACTTC	CASSLAGGEETQYF
TRBV7-6	.	TRBJ2-5	.	TGTGCCAGCAGCTTTACAGGGACCCAGTACTTC	CASSFTGTQYF
TRBV7-9	.	TRBJ1-4	.	TGTGCCAGCAGCTTAGTAACGGACTCTAATGAAAAACTGTTTTTT	CASSLVTDSNEKLFF
TRBV3-1/TRBV3-2	.	TRBJ2-7	.	TGTGCCAGCAGCGACTGGGGCGGGAAGAAGTCCTACGAGCAGTACTTC	CASSDWGGKKSYEQYF
TRBV4-1	.	TRBJ2-4	.	TGCGCCAGCAGCCAGACATCAGGGATAGCCAAAAACATTCAGTACTTC	CASSQTSGIAKNIQYF
TRBV19	.	TRBJ2-2	TRBD2	TGTGCCAGTAGTTGGGGGGCCCCGGGAGGGCGTACCGGGGAGCTGTTTTTT	CASSWGAPGGRTGELFF
TRBV7-9	.	TRBJ2-7	.	TGTGCCAGCAGCTTAATTACTAACGAGCAGTACTTC	CASSLITNEQYF
TRBV25-1	.	TRBJ2-7	.	TGTGCCAGCATGCCTCTGCAGGGGAGTTCCTACGAGCAGTACTTC	CASMPLQGSSYEQYF
TRBV4-2	once	TRBJ2-1	.	TGTGCCAGCAGCCATACAGGTAGCGGGAGCAGGGGGCATGAGCAGTTCTTC	CASSHTGSGSRGHEQFF
TRBV29-1	.	TRBJ2-2	.	TGCAGCGGCGAACAGGGAGCCGGGGAGCTGTTTTTT	CSGEQGAGELFF
TRBV4-1	.	TRBJ1-3	.	TGCGCCAGCAGCCGGGCGGGGGCTGCCTCTGGAAACACCATATATTTT	CASSRAGAASGNTIYF
TRBV12-3/TRBV12-4	.	TRBJ1-1	.	TGTGCCAGCAGACGACAGGCTGTCACTGAAGCTTTCTTT	CASRRQAVTEAFF
TRBV4-1	once	TRBJ1-1	.	TGCGCCAGCAGCCAAGATCGGTTGTCTGAAGCTTTCTTT	CASSQDRLSEAFF
TRBV19	.	TRBJ1-4	TRBD1	TGTGCCAGTAGTTCCCCCGGGACAGCTAATGAAAAACTGTTTTTT	CASSSPGTANEKLFF
TRBV27	.	TRBJ2-1	.	TGTGCCAGCAGCGTTGAGAGGGGGAATGAGCAGTTCTTC	CASSVERGNEQFF
TRBV5-1	.	TRBJ2-5	.	TGCGCCAGCAGCTTGGGAAGAGGGGGTGGAGAGACCCAGTACTTC	CASSLGRGGGETQYF
TRBV20-1	.	TRBJ1-1	.	TGCAGTGCTAGTCGCGGTTTTGTGCAGACGAACACTGAAGCTTTCTTT	CSASRGFVQTNTEAFF
TRBV18	.	TRBJ2-3	.	TGTGCCAGCTCAGACCCAGGAGGCCCAGATACGCAGTATTTT	CASSDPGGPDTQYF
TRBV6-5	.	TRBJ2-7	TRBD2	TGTGCCAGCAGTTACGGGACTAGCGGTTGGGGAGAGCAGTACTTC	CASSYGTSGWGEQYF
TRBV6-5	.	TRBJ2-7	.	TGTGCCAGCAGTCCAACCCTAGTTTACGAGCAGTACTTC	CASSPTLVYEQYF
TRBV6-2/TRBV6-3	once	TRBJ2-4	.	TGTGCCAGCAGTTCGGCTAGCGTAGCCAAAAACATTCAGTACTTC	CASSSASVAKNIQYF
TRBV7-8	once	TRBJ1-1	.	TGTGCCAGCAGCTCCTATCCGATGAACACTGAAGCTTTCTTT	CASSSYPMNTEAFF
TRBV6-5	.	TRBJ1-2	TRBD1	TGTGCCAGCAGTTACGACAGGGGAAGCTATGGCTACACCTTC	CASSYDRGSYGYTF
TRBV19	.	TRBJ2-5	.	TGTGCCAGTAGTAAGGGGAACACCGCCTCCGGGGAGACCCAGTACTTC	CASSKGNTASGETQYF
TRBV4-2	few	TRBJ1-1	TRBD1	TGTGCCAGCAGCCCCCGAGGAGGGACAGGGGTGTCGTACACTGAAGCTTTCTTT	CASSPRGGTGVSYTEAFF
TRBV7-2	.	TRBJ2-1	.	TGTGCCAGCAGCTTAGCAGGCTCGGCGGGCAATGAGCAGTTCTTC	CASSLAGSAGNEQFF
TRBV3-1/TRBV3-2	.	TRBJ1-1	.	TGTGCCAGCAGCCAAGGAGGGCCCGATGAAGCTTTCTTT	CASSQGGPDEAFF
TRBV4-3	.	TRBJ1-1	.	TGCGCCAGCAGCCAGGGGGAGGGGAACACTGAAGCTTTCTTT	CASSQGEGNTEAFF
TRBV10-3	.	TRBJ1-5	.	TGTGCCACGTACAGTGGTAGCAATCAGCCCCAGCATTTT	CATYSGSNQPQHF
TRBV6-1	.	TRBJ1-5	.	TGTGCCAGCAGTGAAGAGGGGCGGATGAATCAGCCCCAGCATTTT	CASSEEGRMNQPQHF
TRBV7-9	.	TRBJ2-6	TRBD1	TGTGCCAGCAGCTATGCGACAGGGGGTTTTGTCGGTGGGGCCAACGTCCTGACTTTC	CASSYATGGFVGGANVLTF
TRBV4-1	.	TRBJ1-5	.	TGCGCCAGCAGCCAAGATCCAGGGAGGAACCAGCCCCAGCATTTT	CASSQDPGRNQPQHF
TRBV28	.	TRBJ2-7	.	TGTGCCAGCAGTTTGTTAGGGCCCACCTCGGGGGAGCAGTACTTC	CASSLLGPTSGEQYF
TRBV12-3/TRBV12-4	.	TRBJ2-5	TRBD2	TGTGCCAGCAGACTAGCGGGAGAAGAGACCCAGTACTTC	CASRLAGEETQYF
TRBV4-1	.	TRBJ1-2	.	TGCGCCAGCAGTTTTGGCCCCACCACAGGGTTGAATTCTAACTATGGCTACACCTTC	CASSFGPTTGLNSNYGYTF
TRBV27	.	TRBJ2-3	.	TGTGCCAGCAGCCCCCCCGGACTATCCACAGATACGCAGTATTTT	CASSPPGLSTDTQYF
TRBV27	.	TRBJ1-1	.	TGTGCCAGCAGCCCGCCCCTAGCCCGCGGCACTGAAGCTTTCTTT	CASSPPLARGTEAFF
TRBV25-1	.	TRBJ1-2	.	TGTGCCAGCAGTGTAGGGGGAAATGGCTACACCTTC	CASSVGGNGYTF
TRBV21-1	.	TRBJ2-3	.	TGTGCCAGCAGCAAAGTAGAGCGGGGGGCAGATACGCAGTATTTT	CASSKVERGADTQYF
TRBV29-1	once	TRBJ1-6	.	TGCAGCGTTACGGACACCCTCGGCTCACCCCTCCACTTT	CSVTDTLGSPLHF
TRBV6-8	.	TRBJ2-1	TRBD2	TGTGCCAGCAAACCCTGGTGGCTAGCGGGGGCCACCTACAATGAGCAGTTCTTC	CASKPWWLAGATYNEQFF
TRBV10-1	.	TRBJ2-2	.	TGCGCCAGCAGTGGCTTGCAGGGCGGCACCGGGGAGCTGTTTTTT	CASSGLQGGTGELFF
TRBV3-1/TRBV3-2	.	TRBJ1-6	.	TGTGCCAGCAGCCAAGAAAACAGAGTCTATAATTCACCCCTCCACTTT	CASSQENRVYNSPLHF
TRBV5-1	.	TRBJ1-1	TRBD1	TGCGCCAGCAGCTGGACAGGGGGCGGGGGTAACACTGAAGCTTTCTTT	CASSWTGGGGNTEAFF
TRBV28	.	TRBJ2-7	TRBD1	TGTGCCAGCAGTCCCAGGACAGGGGAGGGGCAGTACTTC	CASSPRTGEGQYF
TRBV5-4	.	TRBJ2-5	.	TGTGCCAGCAGCCGGGAAATAGGGCAGCTGGAGACCCAGTACTTC	CASSREIGQLETQYF
TRBV19	.	TRBJ2-3	TRBD2	TGTGCCAGTAGTATTGTTAGCGGGGGGGCAGATACGCAGTATTTT	CASSIVSGGADTQYF